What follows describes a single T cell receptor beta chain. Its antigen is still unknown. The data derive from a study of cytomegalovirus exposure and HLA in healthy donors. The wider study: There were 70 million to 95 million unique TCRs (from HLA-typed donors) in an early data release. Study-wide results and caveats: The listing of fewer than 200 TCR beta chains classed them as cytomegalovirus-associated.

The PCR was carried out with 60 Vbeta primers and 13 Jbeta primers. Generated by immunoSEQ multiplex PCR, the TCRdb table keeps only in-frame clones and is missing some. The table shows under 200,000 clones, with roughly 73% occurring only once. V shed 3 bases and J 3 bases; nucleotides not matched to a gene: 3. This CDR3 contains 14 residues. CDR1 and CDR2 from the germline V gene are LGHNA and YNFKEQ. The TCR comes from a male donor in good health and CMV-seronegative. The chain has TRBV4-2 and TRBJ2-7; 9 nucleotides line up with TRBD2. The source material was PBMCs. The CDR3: CASSQGSGGYEQYF. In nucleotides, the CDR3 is TGTGCCAGCAGCCAGGGTAGCGGGGGCTACGAGCAGTACTTC.